These T cell receptor beta chains were read from a single sample in a study of identical twins. TCRdb called the 5' RACE reads again in MiXCR, with one record for every CDR3 protein. This sample carries 510,000 or so distinct CDR3 sequences, 15% of them seen once, and the ten largest clones take roughly 0.43%. These data were likewise used in another study, on yellow fever vaccine responses in identical twins.

The sequencing input was CD4+ T cells sorted from blood. The receptor source for this set is a woman under 30 in good health. Each CDR3 is given with its conserved first and last residue. D genes are given only for firm matches. Only part of the rows carry a size: once, few, many, or a class if the clone is expanded.

clone_size: few; v_call: TRBV12-3/TRBV12-4; cdr3_length: 15; j_call: TRBJ2-3; d_call: TRBD2; cdr3_nt: TGTGCCAGCAGGCTCTCTAGCGGGGGGGTGGATACGCAGTATTTT; cdr3_aa: CASRLSSGGVDTQYF
clone_size: few; v_call: TRBV12-3/TRBV12-4; cdr3_length: 15; j_call: TRBJ2-7; d_call: TRBD1; cdr3_nt: TGTGCCAGCAGACCGGCCGGGACAGGGGACTACGAGCAGTACTTC; cdr3_aa: CASRPAGTGDYEQYF
clone_size: few; v_call: TRBV28; cdr3_length: 15; j_call: TRBJ1-2; d_call: .; cdr3_nt: TGTGCCAGCAGTACTCCGGGAGACGGTGAAGGGGGCTACACCTTC; cdr3_aa: CASSTPGDGEGGYTF
clone_size: once; v_call: TRBV15; cdr3_length: 15; j_call: TRBJ2-5; d_call: TRBD2; cdr3_nt: TGTGCCACCAGCAGGGGGACTAGCGGCCAAGAGACCCAGTACTTC; cdr3_aa: CATSRGTSGQETQYF
clone_size: few; v_call: TRBV9; cdr3_length: 15; j_call: TRBJ2-2; d_call: .; cdr3_nt: TGTGCCAGCACCCCTGGGGGACAAAACACCGGGGAGCTGTTTTTT; cdr3_aa: CASTPGGQNTGELFF
clone_size: many; v_call: TRBV4-1; cdr3_length: 17; j_call: TRBJ2-3; d_call: TRBD2; cdr3_nt: TGCGCCAGCAGCCAACGCTTAGCGGGAGGGAGCACAGATACGCAGTATTTT; cdr3_aa: CASSQRLAGGSTDTQYF
clone_size: few; v_call: TRBV28; cdr3_length: 15; j_call: TRBJ1-2; d_call: .; cdr3_nt: TGTGCCAGCAGCGACCGGGACATTTTAAACTATGGCTACACCTTC; cdr3_aa: CASSDRDILNYGYTF
clone_size: .; v_call: TRBV2; cdr3_length: 16; j_call: TRBJ1-5; d_call: TRBD1; cdr3_nt: TGTGCCAGCAGTGAACAAGGGGCAGGGGGGAATCAGCCCCAGCATTTT; cdr3_aa: CASSEQGAGGNQPQHF
clone_size: .; v_call: TRBV20-1; cdr3_length: 14; j_call: TRBJ1-1; d_call: TRBD1; cdr3_nt: TGCAGTTCCCCTTCCGACAGGGGAAGGACTGAAGCTTTCTTT; cdr3_aa: CSSPSDRGRTEAFF
clone_size: .; v_call: TRBV5-6; cdr3_length: 14; j_call: TRBJ2-7; d_call: .; cdr3_nt: TGTGCCAGCCACCCAAGTCAGGGCTCCTACGAGCAGTACTTC; cdr3_aa: CASHPSQGSYEQYF
clone_size: many; v_call: TRBV12-3/TRBV12-4; cdr3_length: 13; j_call: TRBJ1-2; d_call: .; cdr3_nt: TGTGCCAGCAGTTTAGGGGCAGGGGACGGCTACACCTTC; cdr3_aa: CASSLGAGDGYTF
clone_size: many; v_call: TRBV5-1; cdr3_length: 15; j_call: TRBJ2-2; d_call: .; cdr3_nt: TGCGCCAGCAGCTTGTTGGCGCCGAACACCGGGGAGCTGTTTTTT; cdr3_aa: CASSLLAPNTGELFF
clone_size: few; v_call: TRBV25-1; cdr3_length: 15; j_call: TRBJ2-3; d_call: .; cdr3_nt: TGTGCCAGCAGTAGTACCGGGACTTACACAGATACGCAGTATTTT; cdr3_aa: CASSSTGTYTDTQYF
clone_size: few; v_call: TRBV18; cdr3_length: 11; j_call: TRBJ1-2; d_call: .; cdr3_nt: TGTGCCAGCTCGCCCCGACATGGCTACACCTTC; cdr3_aa: CASSPRHGYTF
clone_size: .; v_call: TRBV19; cdr3_length: 15; j_call: TRBJ1-5; d_call: .; cdr3_nt: TGTGCCAGTAGTATTTTGGCGGAAAGCAATCAGCCCCAGCATTTT; cdr3_aa: CASSILAESNQPQHF
clone_size: .; v_call: TRBV10-3; cdr3_length: 13; j_call: TRBJ2-7; d_call: TRBD1; cdr3_nt: TGTGCCATCCTAGACAGGGACGACAACGAGCAGTACTTC; cdr3_aa: CAILDRDDNEQYF
clone_size: .; v_call: TRBV6-1; cdr3_length: 15; j_call: TRBJ1-2; d_call: .; cdr3_nt: TGTGCCAGTTCGAGGCAGGGCGTACCTAACTATGGTTACACCTTC; cdr3_aa: CASSRQGVPNYGYTF
clone_size: .; v_call: TRBV10-2; cdr3_length: 14; j_call: TRBJ2-5; d_call: .; cdr3_nt: TGCGCCAGCTTTGGGCTAGGGGGGTTGGAGACCCAGTACTTC; cdr3_aa: CASFGLGGLETQYF
clone_size: few; v_call: TRBV24-1; cdr3_length: 16; j_call: TRBJ2-2; d_call: TRBD1; cdr3_nt: TGTGCCACCAGTGATCGACAGGGTACGAACACCGGGGAGCTGTTTTTT; cdr3_aa: CATSDRQGTNTGELFF
clone_size: few; v_call: TRBV4-1; cdr3_length: 16; j_call: TRBJ2-1; d_call: .; cdr3_nt: TGCGCCAGCAGCCAAGATTCCCTAGTGTCCTACAATGAGCAGTTCTTC; cdr3_aa: CASSQDSLVSYNEQFF
clone_size: few; v_call: TRBV12-3/TRBV12-4; cdr3_length: 16; j_call: TRBJ1-1; d_call: TRBD1; cdr3_nt: TGTGCCAGCAGTCTCTCAGCAACAGGGGGCCGCGCTGAAGCTTTCTTT; cdr3_aa: CASSLSATGGRAEAFF
clone_size: .; v_call: TRBV12-3/TRBV12-4; cdr3_length: 12; j_call: TRBJ2-2; d_call: .; cdr3_nt: TGTGCCAGCAGTTTTCGGATCGGGGAGCTGTTTTTT; cdr3_aa: CASSFRIGELFF
clone_size: few; v_call: TRBV5-1; cdr3_length: 15; j_call: TRBJ2-3; d_call: .; cdr3_nt: TGCGCCAGCAGCGAAGACCCTGTCCGCACAGATACGCAGTATTTT; cdr3_aa: CASSEDPVRTDTQYF
clone_size: few; v_call: TRBV28; cdr3_length: 13; j_call: TRBJ2-7; d_call: .; cdr3_nt: TGTGCCAGCAGGACGACTAGTCCCTACGAGCAGTACTTC; cdr3_aa: CASRTTSPYEQYF
clone_size: few; v_call: TRBV20-1; cdr3_length: 16; j_call: TRBJ2-1; d_call: TRBD2; cdr3_nt: TGCAGTGCTAGGGCGGGACTAGCGGGAGGCTACAATGAGCAGTTCTTC; cdr3_aa: CSARAGLAGGYNEQFF
clone_size: .; v_call: TRBV6-1; cdr3_length: 16; j_call: TRBJ2-3; d_call: TRBD2; cdr3_nt: TGTGCCAGCAGTCAACTAGCGGGGACAGGTTCAGATACGCAGTATTTT; cdr3_aa: CASSQLAGTGSDTQYF
clone_size: few; v_call: TRBV2; cdr3_length: 16; j_call: TRBJ1-1; d_call: TRBD1; cdr3_nt: TGTGCCAGCAGTGAATCCGACAGGGTGGGGAACACTGAAGCTTTCTTT; cdr3_aa: CASSESDRVGNTEAFF
clone_size: many; v_call: TRBV7-2; cdr3_length: 13; j_call: TRBJ1-1; d_call: .; cdr3_nt: TGTGCCAGCAGCTTAGCATGGGGCACTGAAGCTTTCTTT; cdr3_aa: CASSLAWGTEAFF
clone_size: .; v_call: TRBV5-5; cdr3_length: 15; j_call: TRBJ2-6; d_call: TRBD2; cdr3_nt: TGTGCCAGCAGCGCCGGGAGGTCAGGGGCCAACGTCCTGACTTTC; cdr3_aa: CASSAGRSGANVLTF
clone_size: .; v_call: TRBV4-1; cdr3_length: 16; j_call: TRBJ2-7; d_call: TRBD1; cdr3_nt: TGCGCCAGCAGCCCCCTAGGGCAGGGGGAGAGATACGAGCAGTACTTC; cdr3_aa: CASSPLGQGERYEQYF
clone_size: few; v_call: TRBV2; cdr3_length: 15; j_call: TRBJ2-6; d_call: .; cdr3_nt: TGTGCCAGCAGTGCAGACAGGACTGGGGCCAACGTCCTGACTTTC; cdr3_aa: CASSADRTGANVLTF
clone_size: few; v_call: TRBV29-1; cdr3_length: 12; j_call: TRBJ1-2; d_call: .; cdr3_nt: TGCAGCGTTGATAAGGGGCGGGATGGCTACACCTTC; cdr3_aa: CSVDKGRDGYTF
clone_size: .; v_call: TRBV15; cdr3_length: 14; j_call: TRBJ2-1; d_call: TRBD2; cdr3_nt: TGTGCCACCAGACTAGCGGATTCCTACAATGAGCAGTTCTTC; cdr3_aa: CATRLADSYNEQFF
clone_size: few; v_call: TRBV7-2; cdr3_length: 15; j_call: TRBJ2-4; d_call: .; cdr3_nt: TGTGCCAGCAGCTTAGTAATTGGGGCCAAAAACATTCAGTACTTC; cdr3_aa: CASSLVIGAKNIQYF
clone_size: .; v_call: TRBV12-3/TRBV12-4; cdr3_length: 16; j_call: TRBJ2-1; d_call: TRBD2; cdr3_nt: TGTGCCAGCAGTGACTTCGGGACTAGCGGGAGCTATGAGCAGTTCTTC; cdr3_aa: CASSDFGTSGSYEQFF
clone_size: .; v_call: TRBV7-3; cdr3_length: 17; j_call: TRBJ2-4; d_call: .; cdr3_nt: TGTGCCAGCAGCTTAATGGGGTCTTCGGCAGGGAGAGACATTCAGTACTTC; cdr3_aa: CASSLMGSSAGRDIQYF
clone_size: few; v_call: TRBV5-1; cdr3_length: 12; j_call: TRBJ1-6; d_call: .; cdr3_nt: TGCGCCAGCCAGGCCGCTAATTCACCCCTCCACTTT; cdr3_aa: CASQAANSPLHF
clone_size: .; v_call: TRBV4-1; cdr3_length: 16; j_call: TRBJ1-4; d_call: .; cdr3_nt: TGCGCCAGCAGCCAAGCTAAGTCGGAGGTTAATGAAAAACTGTTTTTT; cdr3_aa: CASSQAKSEVNEKLFF
clone_size: few; v_call: TRBV24-1; cdr3_length: 16; j_call: TRBJ2-3; d_call: TRBD2; cdr3_nt: TGTGCCACCAGTGATGCAGGGACTAGCGGGAGACATACGCAGTATTTT; cdr3_aa: CATSDAGTSGRHTQYF
clone_size: few; v_call: TRBV24-1; cdr3_length: 18; j_call: TRBJ2-6; d_call: TRBD1; cdr3_nt: TGTGCCACAGCCGACTCTGGGACAGGGGTTTATGGGGCCAACGTCCTGACTTTC; cdr3_aa: CATADSGTGVYGANVLTF
clone_size: few; v_call: TRBV6-1; cdr3_length: 15; j_call: TRBJ2-2; d_call: .; cdr3_nt: TGTGCCAGCAGCCAATTGGGACAGAACACCGGGGAGCTGTTTTTT; cdr3_aa: CASSQLGQNTGELFF
clone_size: few; v_call: TRBV12-3/TRBV12-4; cdr3_length: 13; j_call: TRBJ1-2; d_call: .; cdr3_nt: TGTGCCAGCAGTTTAGGCAGGGAGTATGGCTACACCTTC; cdr3_aa: CASSLGREYGYTF
clone_size: once; v_call: TRBV7-6; cdr3_length: 15; j_call: TRBJ2-1; d_call: TRBD2; cdr3_nt: TGTGCCAGCAGCTTACTAGCGGGGGTCAACAATGAGCAGTTCTTC; cdr3_aa: CASSLLAGVNNEQFF
clone_size: .; v_call: TRBV6-1; cdr3_length: 14; j_call: TRBJ2-2; d_call: TRBD2; cdr3_nt: TGTGCCAGCAGAGAAGCGGGGTCGCGAGGGGAGCTGTTTTTT; cdr3_aa: CASREAGSRGELFF
clone_size: few; v_call: TRBV10-3; cdr3_length: 14; j_call: TRBJ2-3; d_call: TRBD1; cdr3_nt: TGTGCCATCAACCCGGGACAGGGATCAGATACGCAGTATTTT; cdr3_aa: CAINPGQGSDTQYF
clone_size: many; v_call: TRBV5-1; cdr3_length: 15; j_call: TRBJ2-7; d_call: .; cdr3_nt: TGCGCCAGCAGCCCTGAGGCAGGGAGATCCTACGAGCAGTACTTC; cdr3_aa: CASSPEAGRSYEQYF
clone_size: many; v_call: TRBV9; cdr3_length: 14; j_call: TRBJ2-7; d_call: .; cdr3_nt: TGTGCCAGCAGCTCGGCTCCCGCCTCCTACGAGCAGTACTTC; cdr3_aa: CASSSAPASYEQYF
clone_size: .; v_call: TRBV5-5; cdr3_length: 16; j_call: TRBJ2-5; d_call: TRBD2; cdr3_nt: TGTGCCAGCAGCTTCCGGACTAGCGGGGTACAAGAGACCCAGTACTTC; cdr3_aa: CASSFRTSGVQETQYF
clone_size: many; v_call: TRBV7-2; cdr3_length: 13; j_call: TRBJ1-1; d_call: .; cdr3_nt: TGTGCCAGCAGCTTAGGGACTGTGACTGAAGCTTTCTTT; cdr3_aa: CASSLGTVTEAFF
clone_size: .; v_call: TRBV5-4; cdr3_length: 15; j_call: TRBJ2-3; d_call: .; cdr3_nt: TGTGCCAGCAGCCCTCAGGGGCTTATCACAGATACGCAGTATTTT; cdr3_aa: CASSPQGLITDTQYF
clone_size: few; v_call: TRBV7-6; cdr3_length: 15; j_call: TRBJ2-3; d_call: .; cdr3_nt: TGTGCCAGCAGCCCCACTAGCAGTAGCACAGATACGCAGTATTTT; cdr3_aa: CASSPTSSSTDTQYF
clone_size: .; v_call: TRBV5-1; cdr3_length: 15; j_call: TRBJ1-2; d_call: .; cdr3_nt: TGCGCCAGCAGCCCGAATGCCGGGACTCAGGTCGGCTACACCTTC; cdr3_aa: CASSPNAGTQVGYTF
clone_size: .; v_call: TRBV20-1; cdr3_length: 13; j_call: TRBJ2-7; d_call: TRBD2; cdr3_nt: TGCAGTGCCGGGGGGGCGGGAGCTTACGAGCAGTACTTC; cdr3_aa: CSAGGAGAYEQYF
clone_size: few; v_call: TRBV4-1; cdr3_length: 15; j_call: TRBJ2-3; d_call: TRBD1; cdr3_nt: TGCGCCAGCAGCCAGGAGCCGACAGGGGGAGATACGCAGTATTTT; cdr3_aa: CASSQEPTGGDTQYF